Following are 27 T cell receptor beta chains from one sample sequenced in a study of blood T cell repertoires in COVID-19. Method: immunoSEQ multiplex PCR; TCRdb's copy keeps in-frame clones and lacks some. The data show roughly 100,000 clones, roughly 90% seen once. Sequencing was performed on peripheral blood. The receptor set was obtained from a woman aged 45-65 years with COVID-19, enrolled during active disease.

The chain uses TRBV9 and TRBJ2-3, with D possibly TRBD2 on 7 matching bases. The CDR3 runs to 13 residues. The germline V gene encodes CDR1 SGDLS and CDR2 YYNGEE. The germline V and J ends were trimmed by 7 bases and 6 bases, with 15 bases remaining between them. CDR3 in amino acids: CASGPGRGDTQYF. The CDR3 DNA is TGTGCCAGCGGGCCGGGGAGGGGGGATACGCAGTATTTT.

The V and J genes are TRBV28 and TRBJ1-2; no clear D gene. CDR3 length: 16 residues. Germline loops: CDR1 MDHEN, CDR2 SYDVKM. The V gene lost 5 bases and the J gene lost 4 bases, with 20 bases spanning the gap. The CDR3 spells CASSPLGVGLGYGYTF. CDR3 DNA: TGTGCCAGCAGTCCGCTCGGAGTAGGCTTGGGCTATGGCTACACCTTC.

The V and J genes are TRBV6-1 and TRBJ1-1; no reliable D call. CDR1 MNHNS and CDR2 SASEGT come from the germline V gene. Trimming took 2 bases from V and 3 from J, leaving 22 bases between them. The CDR3 length is 18 residues. The DNA of the CDR3 is TGTGCCAGCAGTGAATTCGGCCCGGGAAGGGTTTGGGACACTGAAGCTTTCTTT. Amino acids: CASSEFGPGRVWDTEAFF.

The chain combines TRBV7-2 with TRBJ2-5; tentative D call: TRBD2 (5 bases). V was shortened by 1 base and J by 1 base, with 7 bases between the two germline ends. The CDR3 is 14 residues long. Per the germline V gene, CDR1 is SGHTA and CDR2 is FQGNSA. Here the CDR3 reads CASSLGTAQETQYF. For the CDR3, the DNA is TGTGCCAGCAGCTTAGGGACTGCCCAAGAGACCCAGTACTTC.

The J gene is TRBJ1-5, the V gene TRBV5-6; tentatively, D is TRBD1 (5 bases). This CDR3 has 16 amino acids. V shed 4 bases and J shed 2 bases, with 16 bases lying between them. Per the germline V gene, CDR1 is SGHDT and CDR2 is YYEEEE. CDR3 bases: TGTGCCAGCAGCCCATGGGGGGTTTGGGGCAATCAGCCCCAGCATTTT. Translated: CASSPWGVWGNQPQHF.

The chain uses TRBV2 and TRBJ2-7, with D hard to call. V shed 7 bases and J shed 1 base, with 11 bases lying between them. CDR1 and CDR2 from the germline V gene are SNHLY and FYNNEI. The CDR3 length is 13 residues. The CDR3 reads CASNGPFSYEQYF. The CDR3 bases are TGTGCCAGCAATGGGCCCTTTTCCTACGAGCAGTACTTC.

The V call is TRBV7-9, the J call TRBJ1-6; no firm D call. The CDR3 is 14 amino acids. Germline lookup yields CDR1 SEHNR and CDR2 FQNEAQ (reference sequence). V was shortened by 1 base and J by 7 bases, with 8 bases between the two germline ends. DNA for the CDR3: TGTGCCAGCAGCTTAGACAACCGAAATTCACCCCTCCACTTT. Its translation: CASSLDNRNSPLHF. Together with reference TRBV7-9 and TRBJ1-6, the CDR3 gives the full variable domain: DTGVSQNPRHKITKRGQNVTFRCDPISEHNRLYWYRQTLGQGPEFLTYFQNEAQLEKSRLLSDRFSAERPKGSFSTLEIQRTEQGDSAMYLCASSLDNRNSPLHFGNGTRLTVT.

The CDR3 loop reads CASSSRSSSYNEQFF. In DNA form, the CDR3 reads TGTGCCAGCTCGTCCCGTAGTAGCTCCTACAATGAGCAGTTCTTC. This chain connects TRBV5-4 to TRBJ2-1; D not certain. Germline V gene lookup returns CDR1 SGHNT and CDR2 YYREEE (reference sequence). Trimming shortened V by 7 bases and J by 0 bases, and 14 bases separated the two germline ends. This CDR3 is 15 amino acids long.

This CDR3 reads CASSLEGRSNQPQHF. Here the CDR3 DNA reads TGTGCCAGCAGCTTAGAGGGGCGGAGCAATCAGCCCCAGCATTTT. This chain uses TRBV11-2 with TRBJ1-5; tentatively, D is TRBD1 (5 bases). The germline gives CDR1 SGHAT, CDR2 FQNNGV. The CDR3 is made up of 15 amino acids. V gave up 0 bases and J gave up 1 base, with 7 bases separating them.

The chain employs TRBV19 and TRBJ1-4; 7 bases are a match to TRBD1. J lost 6 bases, V lost 6 bases, and 10 bases had no gene match. CDR3 length equals 15 residues. Germline V gene lookup returns CDR1 LNHDA and CDR2 SQIVND (reference sequence). DNA of the CDR3: TGTGCCAGTAGCCTTTACAGGGGAGTCGATGAAAAACTGTTTTTT. It specifies CASSLYRGVDEKLFF.

The chain is built from TRBV3-1 (or the pseudogene TRBV3-2) and TRBJ1-3; D remains unclear. V lost 0 bases and J 0 bases, leaving 12 bases between the germline ends. Germline lookup yields CDR1 LGHDT and CDR2 YNNKEL (reference sequence). This CDR3 is built from 17 residues. CDR3 residues: CASSQERAVLSGNTIYF. CDR3 bases: TGTGCCAGCAGCCAAGAGCGGGCAGTCCTCTCTGGAAACACCATATATTTT.

The chain has TRBV29-1 and TRBJ2-3; TRBD2 aligns across 11 bases. The ends lost 4 bases at V and 6 bases at J; junction bases unmatched: 6. The CDR3 has 14 amino acids. Germline assignment: CDR1 SQVTM and CDR2 ANQGSEA. As DNA, the CDR3 is TGCAGCGTTGGTAGCGGGGGGGCCATGGATACGCAGTATTTT. Translating gives CSVGSGGAMDTQYF.

The chain combines TRBV30 with TRBJ2-1, with TRBD1 as a possible D gene (5 bases). The CDR3 contains 14 residues. Germline CDR1 reads GTSNPN; CDR2 reads SVGIG (reference sequence). Trimming shortened V by 8 bases and J by 0 bases, and 14 bases separated the two germline ends. Here the CDR3 DNA reads TGTGCCCTCCGGGCAGGGAACTCCTACAATGAGCAGTTCTTC. Translation gives CALRAGNSYNEQFF.

The V call is TRBV19, the J call TRBJ1-6, with D hard to call. CDR3 length equals 12 residues. The germline V gene has CDR1 LNHDA and CDR2 SQIVND (reference sequence). Trimming removed 7 bases from V and 6 bases from J, with 7 bases in between. The chain's CDR3 is CASTQRNSPLHF. The CDR3 DNA follows: TGTGCCAGTACCCAGCGTAATTCACCCCTCCACTTT.

The chain uses TRBV5-1 and TRBJ1-1, with 7 bases identical to TRBD1. CDR3 length: 16 amino acids. The trim removed 4 bases at V and 1 base at J, leaving 10 bases unmatched. Looked up from germline, CDR1 is SGHRS and CDR2 is YFSETQ. The CDR3 DNA follows: TGCGCCAGCAGCCCGAGGGCAGGGGGAGGGAACACTGAAGCTTTCTTT. It encodes CASSPRAGGGNTEAFF.

The V call is TRBV30, the J call TRBJ1-1; tentatively, D is TRBD1 (5 bases). V was clipped by 0 bases and J by 1 base, with 6 bases between them. Germline V gene lookup returns CDR1 GTSNPN and CDR2 SVGIG (reference sequence). The length of the CDR3 is 13 residues. The CDR3 spells CAWSVQENTEAFF. In DNA form, the CDR3 reads TGTGCCTGGAGTGTACAGGAGAACACTGAAGCTTTCTTT. Full variable domain (rest looked up from reference TRBV30 and TRBJ1-1): SQTIHQWPATLVQPVGSPLSLECTVEGTSNPNLYWYRQAAGRGLQLLFYSVGIGQISSEVPQNLSASRPQDRQFILSSKKLLLSDSGFYLCAWSVQENTEAFFGQGTRLTVV.

The V gene is TRBV9, the J gene TRBJ1-6, with 10 bases lining up with TRBD1. There are 15 residues in the CDR3. V lost 4 bases and J lost 10; bases outside the gene matches: 8. Germline CDR1 and CDR2: SGDLS and YYNGEE. The CDR3 DNA reads TGTGCCAGCAGCTATTCCGGGACAGGGGAATCACCCCTCCACTTT. Protein sequence: CASSYSGTGESPLHF. The full variable domain, rest sourced from reference TRBV9 and TRBJ1-6, is DSGVTQTPKHLITATGQRVTLRCSPRSGDLSVYWYQQSLDQGLQFLIQYYNGEERAKGNILERFSAQQFPDLHSELNLSSLELGDSALYFCASSYSGTGESPLHFGNGTRLTVT.

This sequence joins TRBV6-4 and TRBJ2-1; 10 positions match TRBD2. The V segment lost 2 bases and the J segment 6 bases; nucleotides outside the gene matches: 1. Germline V CDR1 and CDR2: MRHNA, SNTAGT. The CDR3 is 14 residues long. The CDR3 loop reads CASSDSGGANEQFF. The CDR3 nucleotides are TGTGCCAGCAGTGACAGCGGGGGGGCCAATGAGCAGTTCTTC.

The CDR3 coding sequence is TGCAGTGCACAACAGAACTATGGCTACACCTTC. Its translation is CSAQQNYGYTF. This chain uses TRBV20-1 with TRBJ1-2; D is ambiguous. Germline V lookup: CDR1 DFQATT, CDR2 SNEGSKA (reference sequence). Trimming stripped 6 bases from V and 2 bases from J, with 7 bases between. The CDR3 runs 11 residues.

This clone appeared a single time. CDR3 nucleotide sequence: TGTGCCAGCAGCCCGATGGGATCGGAGGTCGAGCAGTACTTC. It translates to CASSPMGSEVEQYF. This rearrangement joins TRBV11-3 to TRBJ2-7, with a weak D call TRBD2 (5 bases). The V and J ends lost 5 bases and 6 bases respectively, with 17 bases between them. Germline-derived CDR1 and CDR2 are SGHNT and YENEEA. The CDR3 loop spans 14 amino acids.

J is TRBJ2-2 and V is TRBV19; 13 bases match TRBD2. Germline V gene lookup returns CDR1 LNHDA and CDR2 SQIVND (reference sequence). With 6 bases clipped from V and 3 bases from J, the junction kept 7 bases outside the gene matches. The CDR3 runs to 17 residues. For the CDR3, the DNA is TGTGCCAGTAGAGTACTAGCGGGGGGGCCGGACACCGGGGAGCTGTTTTTT. Translating it yields CASRVLAGGPDTGELFF. Based on the CDR3 plus reference TRBV19 and TRBJ2-2, the full variable domain is DGGITQSPKYLFRKEGQNVTLSCEQNLNHDAMYWYRQDPGQGLRLIYYSQIVNDFQKGDIAEGYSVSREKKESFPLTVTSAQKNPTAFYLCASRVLAGGPDTGELFFGEGSRLTVL.

In this sample, this clone turned up a few times. The rearrangement joins TRBV2 to TRBJ2-7; 8 bases agree with TRBD1. V was clipped by 8 bases and J by 4 bases; unmatched bases: 7. This CDR3 region has 13 residues. CDR1 and CDR2 from the germline V gene are SNHLY and FYNNEI. CDR3 sequence: CASQRTGKYEQYF. CDR3 DNA sequence: TGTGCCAGCCAAAGGACAGGGAAATACGAGCAGTACTTC.

V gene TRBV19 combines with J gene TRBJ2-7; 11 nucleotides align to TRBD1. Per germline, CDR1 LNHDA and CDR2 SQIVND (reference sequence). This CDR3 has 14 amino acids. With V trimmed by 6 bases and J by 3 bases, 4 bases remained unmatched. CDR3 sequence (DNA): TGTGCCAGTAGAAGGACAGGGGGCGACTACGAGCAGTACTTC. Translated, it gives CASRRTGGDYEQYF.

The chain employs TRBV6-6 and TRBJ1-1; no clear D gene. Germline assignment: CDR1 MNHNY and CDR2 SVGAGI (reference sequence). The length of the CDR3 is 13 residues. The ends were cut back, 11 bases at V and 0 bases at J, with 13 bases in the middle. CDR3 DNA sequence: TGTGCCGTCAGACTCTCGCTGAACACTGAAGCTTTCTTT. Its protein is CAVRLSLNTEAFF.

V usage is TRBV12-5 and J usage is TRBJ2-1; the D is unclear. Trimming took 2 bases from V and 5 from J, leaving 10 bases between them. The CDR3 covers 14 residues. Germline values: CDR1 LGHNT, CDR2 FRNRAP. CDR3 region: CASGLRGVDNEQFF. The CDR3 DNA is TGTGCTAGTGGTTTGAGAGGAGTTGACAATGAGCAGTTCTTC.

The chain joins TRBV6-6 to TRBJ2-3; 10 bases align to TRBD1. The CDR3 is 14 residues long. The V segment lost 5 bases and the J segment 2 bases; nucleotides outside the gene matches: 1. Germline-derived CDR1 and CDR2 are MNHNY and SVGAGI (reference sequence). DNA of the CDR3: TGTGCCAGCAGTGACAGGGGGCTCACAGATACGCAGTATTTT. Translation gives CASSDRGLTDTQYF.

J is TRBJ1-5 and V is TRBV19, with D possibly TRBD1 on 6 matching bases. The V gene lost 9 bases and the J gene lost 4 bases, with 10 bases spanning the gap. This CDR3 is 12 amino acids long. Germline V CDR1 and CDR2: LNHDA, SQIVND (reference sequence). This CDR3 is CASQQGNQPQHF. The CDR3 DNA is TGTGCCAGCCAACAGGGAAATCAGCCCCAGCATTTT.